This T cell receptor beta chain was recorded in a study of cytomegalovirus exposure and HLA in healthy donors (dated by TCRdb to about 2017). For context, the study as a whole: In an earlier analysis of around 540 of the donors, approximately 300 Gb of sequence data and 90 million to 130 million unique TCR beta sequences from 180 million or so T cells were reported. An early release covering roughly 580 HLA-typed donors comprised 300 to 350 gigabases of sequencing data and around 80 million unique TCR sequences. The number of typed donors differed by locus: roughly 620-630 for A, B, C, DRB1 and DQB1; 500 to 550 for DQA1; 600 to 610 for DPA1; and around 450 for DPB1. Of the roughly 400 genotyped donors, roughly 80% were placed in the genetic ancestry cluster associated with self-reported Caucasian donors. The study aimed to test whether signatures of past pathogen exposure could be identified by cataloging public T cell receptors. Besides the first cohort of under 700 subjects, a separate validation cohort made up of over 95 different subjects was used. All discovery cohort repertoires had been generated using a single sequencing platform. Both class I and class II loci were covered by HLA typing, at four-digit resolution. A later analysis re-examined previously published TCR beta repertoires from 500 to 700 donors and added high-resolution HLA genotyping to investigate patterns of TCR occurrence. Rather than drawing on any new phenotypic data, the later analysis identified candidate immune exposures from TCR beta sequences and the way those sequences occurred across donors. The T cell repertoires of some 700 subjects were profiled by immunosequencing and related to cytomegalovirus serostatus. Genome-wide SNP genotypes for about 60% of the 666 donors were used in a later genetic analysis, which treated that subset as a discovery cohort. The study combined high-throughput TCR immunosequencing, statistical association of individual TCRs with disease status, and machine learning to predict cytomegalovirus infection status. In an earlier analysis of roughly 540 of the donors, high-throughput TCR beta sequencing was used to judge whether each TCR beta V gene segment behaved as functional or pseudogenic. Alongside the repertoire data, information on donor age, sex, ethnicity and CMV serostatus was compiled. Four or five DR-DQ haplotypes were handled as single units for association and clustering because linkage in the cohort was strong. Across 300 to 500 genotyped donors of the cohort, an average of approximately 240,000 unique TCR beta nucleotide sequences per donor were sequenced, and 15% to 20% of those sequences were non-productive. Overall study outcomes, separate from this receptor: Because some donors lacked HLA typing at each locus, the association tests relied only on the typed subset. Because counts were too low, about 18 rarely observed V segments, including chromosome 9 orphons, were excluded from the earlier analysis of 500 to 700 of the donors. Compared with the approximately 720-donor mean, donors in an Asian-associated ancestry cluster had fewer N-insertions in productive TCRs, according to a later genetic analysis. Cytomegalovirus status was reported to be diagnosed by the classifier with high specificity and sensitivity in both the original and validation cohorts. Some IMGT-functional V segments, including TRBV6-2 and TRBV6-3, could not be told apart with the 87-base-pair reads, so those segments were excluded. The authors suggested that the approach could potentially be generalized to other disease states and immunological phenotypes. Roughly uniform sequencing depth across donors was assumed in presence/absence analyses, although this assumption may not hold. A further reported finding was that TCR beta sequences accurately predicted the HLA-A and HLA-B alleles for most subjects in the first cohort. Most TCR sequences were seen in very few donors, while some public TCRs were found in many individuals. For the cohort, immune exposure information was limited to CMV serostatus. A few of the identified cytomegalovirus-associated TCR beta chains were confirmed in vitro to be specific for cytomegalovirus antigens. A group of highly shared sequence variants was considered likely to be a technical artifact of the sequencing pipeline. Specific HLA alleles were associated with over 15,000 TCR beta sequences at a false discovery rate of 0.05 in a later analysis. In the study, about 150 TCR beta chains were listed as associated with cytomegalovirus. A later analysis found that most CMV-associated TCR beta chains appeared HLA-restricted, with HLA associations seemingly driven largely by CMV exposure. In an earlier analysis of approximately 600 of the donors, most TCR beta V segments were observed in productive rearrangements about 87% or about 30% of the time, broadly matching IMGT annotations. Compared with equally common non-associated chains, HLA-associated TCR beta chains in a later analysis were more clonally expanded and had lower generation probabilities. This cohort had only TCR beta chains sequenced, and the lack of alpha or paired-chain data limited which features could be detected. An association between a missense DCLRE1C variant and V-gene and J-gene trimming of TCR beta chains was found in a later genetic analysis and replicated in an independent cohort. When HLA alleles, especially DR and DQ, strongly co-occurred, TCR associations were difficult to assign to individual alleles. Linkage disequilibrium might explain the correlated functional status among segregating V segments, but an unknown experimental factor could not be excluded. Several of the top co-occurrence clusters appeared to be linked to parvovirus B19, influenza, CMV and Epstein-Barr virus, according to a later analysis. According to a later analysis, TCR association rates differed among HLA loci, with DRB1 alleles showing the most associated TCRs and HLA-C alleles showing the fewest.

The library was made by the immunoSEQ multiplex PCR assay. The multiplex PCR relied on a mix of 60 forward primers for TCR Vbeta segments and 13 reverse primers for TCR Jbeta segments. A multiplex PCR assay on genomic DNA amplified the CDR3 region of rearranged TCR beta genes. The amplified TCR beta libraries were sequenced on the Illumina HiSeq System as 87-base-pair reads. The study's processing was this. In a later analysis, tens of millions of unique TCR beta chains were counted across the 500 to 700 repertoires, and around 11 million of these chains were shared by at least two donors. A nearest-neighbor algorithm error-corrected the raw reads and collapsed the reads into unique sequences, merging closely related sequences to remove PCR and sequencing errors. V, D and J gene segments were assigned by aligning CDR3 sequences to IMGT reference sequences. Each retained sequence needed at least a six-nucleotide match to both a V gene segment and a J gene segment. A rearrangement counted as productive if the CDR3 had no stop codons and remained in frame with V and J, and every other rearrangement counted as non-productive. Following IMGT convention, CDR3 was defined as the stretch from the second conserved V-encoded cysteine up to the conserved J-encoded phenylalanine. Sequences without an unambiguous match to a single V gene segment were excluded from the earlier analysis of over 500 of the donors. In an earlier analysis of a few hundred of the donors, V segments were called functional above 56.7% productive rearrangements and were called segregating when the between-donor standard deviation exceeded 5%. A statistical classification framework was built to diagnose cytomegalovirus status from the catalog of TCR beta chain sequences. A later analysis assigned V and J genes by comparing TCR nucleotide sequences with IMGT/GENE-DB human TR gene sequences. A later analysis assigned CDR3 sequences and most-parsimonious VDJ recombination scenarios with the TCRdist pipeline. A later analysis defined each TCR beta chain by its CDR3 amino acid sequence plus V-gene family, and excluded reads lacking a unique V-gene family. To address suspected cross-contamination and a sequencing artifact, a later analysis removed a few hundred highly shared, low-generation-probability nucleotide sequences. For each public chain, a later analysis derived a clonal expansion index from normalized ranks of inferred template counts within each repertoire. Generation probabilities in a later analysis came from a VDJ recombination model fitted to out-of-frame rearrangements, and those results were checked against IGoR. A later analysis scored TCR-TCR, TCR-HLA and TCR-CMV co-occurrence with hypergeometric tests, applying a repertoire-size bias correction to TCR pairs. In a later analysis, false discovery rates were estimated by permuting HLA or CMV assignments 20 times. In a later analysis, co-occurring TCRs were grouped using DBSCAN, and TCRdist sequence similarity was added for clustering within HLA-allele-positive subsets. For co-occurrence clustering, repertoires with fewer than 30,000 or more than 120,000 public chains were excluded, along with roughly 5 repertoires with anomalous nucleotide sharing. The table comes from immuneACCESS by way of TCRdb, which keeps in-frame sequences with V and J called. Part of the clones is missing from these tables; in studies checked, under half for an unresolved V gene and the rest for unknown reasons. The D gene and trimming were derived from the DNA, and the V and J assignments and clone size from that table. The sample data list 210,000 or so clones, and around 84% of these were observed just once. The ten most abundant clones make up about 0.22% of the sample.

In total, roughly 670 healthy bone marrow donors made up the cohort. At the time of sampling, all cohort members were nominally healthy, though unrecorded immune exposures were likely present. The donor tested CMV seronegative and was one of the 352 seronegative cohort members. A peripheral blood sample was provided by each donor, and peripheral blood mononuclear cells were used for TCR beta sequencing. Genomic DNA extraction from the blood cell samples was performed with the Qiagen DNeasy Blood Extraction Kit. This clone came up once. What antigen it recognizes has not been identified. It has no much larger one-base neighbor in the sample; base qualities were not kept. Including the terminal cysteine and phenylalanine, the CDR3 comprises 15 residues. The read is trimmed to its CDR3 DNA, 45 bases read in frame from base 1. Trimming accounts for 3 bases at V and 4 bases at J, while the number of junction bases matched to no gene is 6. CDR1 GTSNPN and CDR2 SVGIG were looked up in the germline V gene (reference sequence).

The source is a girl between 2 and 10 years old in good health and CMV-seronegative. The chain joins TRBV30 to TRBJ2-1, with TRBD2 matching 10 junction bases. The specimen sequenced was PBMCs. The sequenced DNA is TGTGCCTGGAGCGCCGGGACTAGCGTTTACAATGAGCAGTTCTTC. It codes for CAWSAGTSVYNEQFF.